This section outlines one TCR beta chain sequence together with its context. No antigen is known for it. Each donor was healthy, and each was a bone marrow donor. These data originate in a study of cytomegalovirus exposure and HLA in healthy donors. Study outcomes and limitations: One later analysis reportedly identified an Asian-associated ancestry cluster that showed fewer N-insertions than the roughly 670-donor mean.

The PCR had 60 Vbeta and 13 Jbeta primers. As processed by the authors: Roughly 80 million unique TCR beta chains, about 12 million shared, were counted in a later analysis. The protocol was immunoSEQ multiplex PCR, while the TCRdb copy is restricted to in-frame clones and leaves out a portion. V and J calls and clone size are as listed in that table; D and trimming were resolved from the DNA. The sample holds around 210,000 clones; around 84% are singletons and the top ten take about 0.25%. The sample comprised PBMCs. The receptor was isolated from a girl aged 2-10 years in good health and CMV-seronegative.

The DNA of the CDR3 is TGTGCCAGCAGTGGACTGGAGCGGGAGTCCTACAATGAGCAGTTCTTC. Its protein is CASSGLERESYNEQFF. The chain has TRBV2 and TRBJ2-1; TRBD2 aligns across 8 bases. The germline gives CDR1 SNHLY, CDR2 FYNNEI. The CDR3 consists of 16 residues. The V segment lost 4 bases and the J segment 1 base; nucleotides outside the gene matches: 6.